Presented here are 19 T cell receptor beta chains from one specimen sequenced in a study of PD-L1 blockade in urothelial cancer. Generated by immunoSEQ multiplex PCR, the TCRdb table keeps only in-frame clones and is missing some. The data show some 31,000 clones, with around 80% seen just once and around 3% held by the top ten. Time point meaning: peripheral blood 6 weeks after treatment start. This specimen consisted of PBMCs, obtained around atezolizumab (anti-PD-L1) treatment. These receptors originate from a man aged 70-80 years with urothelial cancer.

The CDR3, as DNA: TGTGCCACCAGCAGGGCAGGGGCAACGCAAGAGACCCAGTACTTC. Protein sequence: CATSRAGATQETQYF. The chain carries TRBV15 and TRBJ2-5, with D perhaps matching TRBD1 (6 bases). CDR3 length: 15 amino acids. Germline CDR1 is LNHNV and CDR2 is YYDKDF (reference sequence). V dropped 3 bases and J dropped 2 bases, with 13 bases sitting between them.

This clone appeared a single time. The chain couples TRBV27 to TRBJ2-7, with 7 bases matching TRBD2. After removal of 7 bases from V and 6 bases from J, the junction contained 9 bases not matched to a gene. Per the germline V gene, CDR1 is MNHEY and CDR2 is SMNVEV (reference sequence). This CDR3 is 13 amino acids long. CDR3 amino acids: CASMGLLPSEQYF. The CDR3 nucleotides read TGTGCCAGCATGGGACTACTACCCTCCGAGCAGTACTTC.

The rearrangement links TRBV13 to TRBJ2-5; TRBD2 aligns across 7 bases. The germline gives CDR1 PRHDT, CDR2 FYEKMQ (reference sequence). The ends lost 6 bases at V and 5 bases at J; junction bases unmatched: 9. CDR3 size: 14 residues. CDR3 DNA: TGTGCCAGCAGTTCCGTGGGAGGGTCCGAGACCCAGTACTTC. Its translation: CASSSVGGSETQYF.

The chain is built from TRBV27 and TRBJ1-1; maybe TRBD1 (6 bases). V was trimmed by 3 bases and J by 11 bases, leaving 13 bases between them. Germline-derived CDR1 and CDR2 are MNHEY and SMNVEV (reference sequence). The CDR3 is 12 amino acids. CDR3 in DNA: TGTGCCAGCAGTTTGTTACAGGGCACGGCTTTCTTT. Protein product: CASSLLQGTAFF.

V gene TRBV5-1 combines with J gene TRBJ2-1; 9 bases are shared with TRBD2. V lost 3 bases and J lost 4; bases outside the gene matches: 8. The CDR3 is 16 amino acids. The germline gives CDR1 SGHRS, CDR2 YFSETQ. CDR3 residues: CASSWERGAGYNEQFF. The DNA of the CDR3 is TGCGCCAGCAGCTGGGAGCGGGGGGCCGGTTACAATGAGCAGTTCTTC. The variable domain in full, with the rest retrieved from reference TRBV5-1 and TRBJ2-1, is KAGVTQTPRYLIKTRGQQVTLSCSPISGHRSVSWYQQTPGQGLQFLFEYFSETQRNKGNFPGRFSGRQFSNSRSEMNVSTLELGDSALYLCASSWERGAGYNEQFFGPGTRLTVL.

The V gene is TRBV5-1, the J gene TRBJ1-1; D call uncertain. Trimming cost V 0 bases and J 1 base, with 10 bases left between them. This CDR3 has 15 residues. Germline V gene lookup returns CDR1 SGHRS and CDR2 YFSETQ. This chain's CDR3 is CASSLESRQNTEAFF. The CDR3 DNA reads as TGCGCCAGCAGCTTGGAAAGCAGGCAGAACACTGAAGCTTTCTTT.

This chain connects TRBV7-2 to TRBJ1-1; weak D call: TRBD1 (6 bases). Germline values: CDR1 SGHTA, CDR2 FQGNSA. The V end was cut by 5 bases, the J end by 11 bases, with 15 bases between. CDR3 length: 12 residues. The CDR3 sequence: CASSPGRDNAFF. CDR3 in DNA: TGTGCCAGCAGCCCCGGACGGGACAACGCTTTCTTT.

In DNA, the CDR3 is TGTGCCAGCAGTTACCAGGGGGCTGATCACACTGAAGCTTTCTTT. It encodes CASSYQGADHTEAFF. The rearrangement uses TRBV27 and TRBJ1-1, with TRBD1 identical over 8 bases. The J segment lost 3 bases and the V segment lost 4 bases, leaving 7 bases of the junction unmatched. Germline assignment: CDR1 MNHEY and CDR2 SMNVEV (reference sequence). The CDR3 runs to 15 residues.

The chain uses TRBV5-4 and TRBJ2-1, with 12 bases identical to TRBD2. Germline V lookup: CDR1 SGHNT, CDR2 YYREEE (reference sequence). V dropped 3 bases and J dropped 0; count of bases not matched to a gene: 1. The CDR3 contains 16 residues. The CDR3 spells CASSSTSGSSYNEQFF. DNA for the CDR3: TGTGCCAGCAGCTCGACTAGCGGGAGCTCCTACAATGAGCAGTTCTTC.

This chain connects TRBV18 to TRBJ1-1, with 7 bases aligning to TRBD1. This CDR3 is built from 13 residues. Trimming removed 4 bases from V and 8 bases from J; junction bases left unmatched: 7. The germline gives CDR1 KGHSH, CDR2 LQKENI. Written as DNA, the CDR3 is TGTGCCAGCTCACGAAAACAGGGGATAGAAGCTTTCTTT. It is translated as CASSRKQGIEAFF.

The J gene is TRBJ1-2, the V gene TRBV5-5, with D perhaps matching TRBD1 (5 bases). Trimming took off 3 bases at V and 5 bases at J, with 14 bases between the two ends. The germline CDR1 and CDR2 sequences are SGHKS and YYEKEE (reference sequence). The CDR3 is 14 amino acids. The CDR3 DNA reads TGTGCCAGCAGCTCGGGGGGGACGGAGTATGGCTACACCTTC. This sequence encodes CASSSGGTEYGYTF.

The V and J genes are TRBV18 and TRBJ2-7; possible D gene TRBD2, 6 bases. V gave up 3 bases and J gave up 5 bases, with 14 bases separating them. The CDR3 totals 14 residues. Germline lookup yields CDR1 KGHSH and CDR2 LQKENI. DNA for the CDR3: TGTGCCAGCTCACCCGATGGAGGGGAAGACGAGCAGTACTTC. It encodes CASSPDGGEDEQYF.

The V call is TRBV6-5, the J call TRBJ1-2, with TRBD1 as a possible D gene (6 bases). V shed 5 bases and J shed 3 bases, with 10 bases lying between them. This CDR3 is 13 amino acids long. In germline, CDR1 is MNHEY, CDR2 SVGAGI. The CDR3, as DNA: TGTGCCAGCAGTCCTACAGGGCACTATGGCTACACCTTC. This codes for CASSPTGHYGYTF.

This chain links TRBV7-6 with TRBJ2-1, with 7 bases aligning to TRBD1. CDR1 is SGHVS, CDR2 FNYEAQ, per germline. The J segment lost 8 bases and the V segment lost 4 bases, leaving 2 bases of the junction unmatched. This CDR3 has 12 amino acids. CDR3 sequence reads: CASSSQGHEQFF. For the CDR3, the DNA is TGTGCCAGCAGCTCACAGGGGCATGAGCAGTTCTTC.

The chain uses TRBV27 and TRBJ1-2; 8 bases match TRBD1. Trimming removed 8 bases from V and 7 bases from J; junction bases left unmatched: 9. Germline CDR1 MNHEY, CDR2 SMNVEV (reference sequence). The CDR3 is 13 amino acids. The CDR3 DNA reads TGTGCCAGCGGGTTGAGGACAGGGTTTGGCTACACCTTC. It is translated as CASGLRTGFGYTF.

The J gene is TRBJ2-3, the V gene TRBV5-1; 7 bases agree with TRBD1. The CDR3 runs 14 residues. CDR1 is SGHRS, CDR2 YFSETQ, per germline. V was clipped by 6 bases and J by 6 bases; unmatched bases: 10. Here the CDR3 reads CASNDPRGGDTQYF. CDR3 DNA: TGCGCCAGCAACGACCCCAGAGGGGGCGATACGCAGTATTTT.

The table lists this clone with a few counts. This sequence joins TRBV5-6 and TRBJ2-7; D may be TRBD2 (5 bases). V was cut by 6 bases and J by 6 bases, with 16 bases left in between. Germline V gene lookup returns CDR1 SGHDT and CDR2 YYEEEE. The CDR3 loop spans 13 amino acids. The CDR3 loop is CASTPAHGVEQYF. CDR3 sequence (DNA): TGTGCCAGCACCCCGGCTCACGGGGTCGAGCAGTACTTC. Full variable domain (remainder filled in from reference TRBV5-6 and TRBJ2-7): DAGVTQSPTHLIKTRGQQVTLRCSPKSGHDTVSWYQQALGQGPQFIFQYYEEEERQRGNFPDRFSGHQFPNYSSELNVNALLLGDSALYLCASTPAHGVEQYFGPGTRLTVT.

The chain uses TRBV30 and TRBJ1-1, with 9 bases lining up with TRBD1. Germline assignment: CDR1 GTSNPN and CDR2 SVGIG (reference sequence). V shed 1 base and J 4 bases; nucleotides not matched to a gene: 4. CDR3 length equals 14 residues. As DNA, the CDR3 is TGTGCCTGGAGTGACCAGACAGGGGGCACTGAAGCTTTCTTT. Translated, it gives CAWSDQTGGTEAFF.

The rearrangement uses TRBV7-3 and TRBJ2-3, with TRBD2 matching over 10 bases. Unmatched junction bases numbered 12, after V lost 5 bases and J lost 4 bases. This CDR3 is built from 17 residues. The germline gives CDR1 SGHTA, CDR2 FQGTGA. In DNA, the CDR3 is TGTGCCAGCAGCCCCTCCCCTCTAGCGGGGGCAGCAGATACGCAGTATTTT. Translated: CASSPSPLAGAADTQYF. The complete variable domain, with remaining parts taken from reference TRBV7-3 and TRBJ2-3, reads GAGVSQTPSNKVTEKGKYVELRCDPISGHTALYWYRQSLGQGPEFLIYFQGTGAADDSGLPNDRFFAVRPEGSVSTLKIQRTERGDSAVYLCASSPSPLAGAADTQYFGPGTRLTVL.